This is a list of T cell receptor beta chains from one sample in a study of CD8 T cells in ankylosing spondylitis. TCRdb ran MiXCR on the 5' RACE reads and lists one entry per CDR3 protein. The sample carries around 130,000 distinct CDR3 sequences, roughly 15% recorded once. The sequencing sample was made of blood, either unsorted or a sorted T cell fraction (not recorded which). The receptors originated from a male donor with ankylosing spondylitis. The conserved cysteine and the conserved F or W are not part of the CDR3 here.

TRBJ2-5,TRBV27,ASSLSLAPETQY
TRBJ1-2,TRBV7-9,ASSLDRAYGYT
TRBJ2-7,TRBV20-1,SATSQSGSSYEQY
TRBJ1-2,TRBV7-9,ASSLGGSSYT
TRBJ2-1,TRBV9,ASSPPGEGWNEQF
TRBJ1-5,TRBV29-1,SVRDRGNQPQH
TRBJ2-7,TRBV18,ASSPPRERSYEQY
TRBJ2-7,TRBV29-1,SVEAEGFEQY
TRBJ2-7,TRBV5-5,ASSFGFEQY
TRBJ2-1,TRBV7-9,ATLTENEQF
TRBJ2-7,TRBV2,ASSEDRGLEQY
TRBJ2-7,TRBV4-1,ASSSSYRFSYEQY
TRBJ1-1,TRBV4-3,ASSQDRRQGGGYTEAF
TRBJ2-5,TRBV11-2,ASSGMDRVTETQY
TRBJ2-1,TRBV27,ASSPRTGGYNEQF
TRBJ2-7,TRBV7-8,ASSLTAGPAREQY
TRBJ2-2,TRBV15,ATSRANTGELF
TRBJ2-7,TRBV5-1,ASSRTAYEQY
TRBJ2-5,TRBV27,ASSATPVVQETQY
TRBJ2-5,TRBV7-7,ASSPSTSGRETQY
TRBJ2-3,TRBV7-9,ASSPKRESPLTDTQY
TRBJ2-5,TRBV6-5,ASSYRDRVLETQY
TRBJ2-7,TRBV27,ASSLVGQGSEQY
TRBJ2-5,TRBV7-9,ASSSRDSQETQY
TRBJ2-3,TRBV9,ASSVGGAGGDTQY
TRBJ2-1,TRBV7-8,ASSFLRLDNEQF
TRBJ2-1,TRBV28,ASSYVAGNEQF
TRBJ2-3,TRBV11-2,ASSHGQGEDTQY
TRBJ2-6,TRBV29-1,SVEARDILWGANVLT
TRBJ2-1,TRBV27,ASSLLLAGGDEQF
TRBJ2-7,TRBV15,ATSRGRDSKYEQY
TRBJ2-7,TRBV5-1,ASSFGQPGPYEQY
TRBJ2-7,TRBV5-6,ASSYGPKTYEQY
TRBJ1-2,TRBV9,ASSVSGRDNYGYT
TRBJ2-2,TRBV7-9,ASSFISGELF
TRBJ1-2,TRBV16,ASSQSARSGLSGYT
TRBJ1-1,TRBV2,ASRALEAF
TRBJ2-1,TRBV4-2,ASSRTLAGDLYNEQF
TRBJ2-1,TRBV27,ASRQGMSNNEQF